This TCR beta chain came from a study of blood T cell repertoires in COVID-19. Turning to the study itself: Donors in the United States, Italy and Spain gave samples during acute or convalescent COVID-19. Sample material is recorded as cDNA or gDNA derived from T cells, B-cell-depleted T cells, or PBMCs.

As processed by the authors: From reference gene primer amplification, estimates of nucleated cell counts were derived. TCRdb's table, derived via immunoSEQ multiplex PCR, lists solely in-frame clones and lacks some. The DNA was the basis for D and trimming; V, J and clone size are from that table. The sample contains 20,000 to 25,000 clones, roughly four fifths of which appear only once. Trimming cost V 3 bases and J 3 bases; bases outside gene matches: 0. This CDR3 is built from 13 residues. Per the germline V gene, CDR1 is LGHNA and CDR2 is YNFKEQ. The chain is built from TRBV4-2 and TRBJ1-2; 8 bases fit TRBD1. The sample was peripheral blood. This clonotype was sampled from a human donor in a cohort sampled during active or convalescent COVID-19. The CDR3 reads CASSQDRDYGYTF. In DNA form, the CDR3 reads TGTGCCAGCAGCCAGGACAGGGACTATGGCTACACCTTC.